The rows below give T cell receptor beta chains drawn from one sample of a study of blood T cell repertoires in COVID-19. Sequenced by immunoSEQ multiplex PCR; TCRdb stores in-frame clones only, minus some. The top ten hold 2% of the sample, which has 250,000 to 300,000 clones, 85% to 90% seen once. The sequenced sample was PBMCs or T cells enriched from blood (not recorded which). The source of these receptors is an older woman in a cohort exposed to, infected with or recovered from COVID-19 (not recorded which). CDR3s include the opening cysteine and the closing phenylalanine or tryptophan.

J	V	CDR3
TRBJ2-7	TRBV6-6	CASSYGLVPYEQYF
TRBJ2-1	TRBV27	CASSPIGTSGTNEQFF
TRBJ2-7	TRBV6-5	CAAGGTGTPEQYF
TRBJ2-5	TRBV28	CASSLWGHVQETQYF
TRBJ2-3	TRBV29-1	CSVGGGGGTDTQYF
TRBJ2-3	TRBV5-1	CASSLRGIDTQYF
TRBJ2-2	TRBV2	CASSELGQGAGELFF
TRBJ1-6	TRBV9	CASSVTGGSDSPLHF
TRBJ1-2	TRBV28	CASSLFSGGYTF
TRBJ2-5	TRBV28	CASHKGGDSETQYF
TRBJ2-6	TRBV19	CASSIAGKALAGANVLTF
TRBJ2-7	TRBV5-4	CASSFQGSSYEQYF
TRBJ1-5	TRBV18	CASSPRQGLNQPQHF
TRBJ2-1	TRBV19	CASRMSGRANEQFF
TRBJ2-7	TRBV29-1	CSVEQKTSGRTYEQYF
TRBJ2-1	TRBV5-1	CASSLMKSSYNEQFF
TRBJ2-3	TRBV5-1	CASSYGSVGDTQYF
TRBJ2-2	TRBV7-3	CASSFQGTGELFF
TRBJ2-1	TRBV9	CASSVALSSYNEQFF
TRBJ2-7	TRBV7-2	CASSSLSGGSYEQYF
TRBJ2-1	TRBV15	CATRSTDNEQFF
TRBJ1-2	TRBV11-2	CASSSITRANYGYTF
TRBJ1-5	TRBV7-2	CASSQGQGGQPQHF
TRBJ2-1	TRBV6-2/TRBV6-3	CASSYWTSGKRGNEQFF
TRBJ2-1	TRBV11-2	CASSLASAYNEQFF
TRBJ1-4	TRBV28	CASLDRGTEKLFF
TRBJ2-3	TRBV28	CASSFQGNTQYF
TRBJ1-2	TRBV24-1	CATRGQGDHYGYTF
TRBJ2-2	TRBV10-3	CAISPGQGNTGELFF
TRBJ2-2	TRBV11-1	CASSPGAGAGELFF
TRBJ1-2	TRBV27	CASSLRGNYGYTF
TRBJ1-2	TRBV29-1	CSGGGQGGSGYTF
TRBJ2-5	TRBV11-2	CASSLELAGRETQYF